Ten or more counts support the clone carrying this T cell receptor (beta chain). Antigen unknown. CDR1 and CDR2 from the germline V gene are MNHEY and SMNVEV (reference sequence). CDR3 size: 12 residues. V lost 6 bases and J lost 2, with 6 bases in between. RNA transcripts gave rise to amplified TCR beta CDR3 regions. The study used the HTBI primer set for a first-round RT-PCR of the TCR CDR3. TCRdb processed the multiplex PCR reads anew with MiXCR; each CDR3 protein has one entry. The sample lists approximately 640,000 distinct CDR3 sequences, roughly 15% occurring once. This entry belongs to a study of T cells in Graves' hyperthyroidism and ophthalmopathy. Study results and caveats: Blood also held most thyroid clonotypes expanded beyond 0.001.

The sequencing sample was made of blood. This TCR was sampled from a woman aged 25 to 39 with Graves' hyperthyroidism. This rearrangement joins TRBV27 to TRBJ2-3, with D unclear. The CDR3 sequence is CASSTDTDTQYF. The CDR3 region has the DNA TGTGCCAGCAGCACAGACACAGATACGCAGTATTTT.